The next 26 T cell receptor beta chains were all read from a single sample in a study of chronic HIV infection and antiretroviral therapy. TCRdb processed the 5' RACE reads anew with MiXCR; each CDR3 protein has one entry. The table lists around 30,000 distinct CDR3 sequences, around 8.6% of them singletons. Sample: peripheral blood. These receptor sequences come from an adult who had HIV and had not received antiretroviral therapy, or was an uninfected healthy control (not recorded which).

The chain couples TRBV5-1 to TRBJ1-6, with D hard to call. Trimming stripped 0 bases from V and 4 bases from J, with 8 bases between. The CDR3 has 15 residues. Germline V CDR1 and CDR2: SGHRS, YFSETQ. This CDR3 is CASSLGDGYNSPLHF. The DNA of the CDR3 is TGCGCCAGCAGCTTGGGTGACGGGTATAATTCACCCCTCCACTTT.

This clonotype showed up many times. V is TRBV4-2 and J is TRBJ2-3; the D gene is possibly TRBD2 (6 bases). CDR3 length: 16 residues. The V end was cut by 1 base, the J end by 4 bases, with 15 bases between. Germline CDR1 is LGHNA and CDR2 is YNFKEQ. The CDR3 DNA reads as TGTGCCAGCAGCCAAGGAATGGCGGGGACTTCAGATACGCAGTATTTT. Its translation is CASSQGMAGTSDTQYF.

This clonotype was counted a few times. The chain is built from TRBV2 and TRBJ1-2; D possibly corresponds to TRBD1 (6 bases). Between the trimmed V and J ends, which lost 3 bases and 2 bases, there was a span of 13 bases. CDR3 length equals 15 residues. Germline V gene data show CDR1 as SNHLY and CDR2 as FYNNEI. As DNA, the CDR3 is TGTGCCAGCAGTGAGGGACACGGCCCCAACTATGGCTACACCTTC. It codes for CASSEGHGPNYGYTF.

This clonotype has at least ten counts. The chain has TRBV28 and TRBJ2-2; D uncertain. The CDR3 has 15 amino acids. Trimming cost V 7 bases and J 3 bases, with 15 bases left between them. Germline V gene sequence: CDR1 MDHEN, CDR2 SYDVKM. CDR3 amino acids: CASIQSLEDTGELFF. The CDR3 DNA reads TGTGCCAGCATACAATCGCTCGAGGACACCGGGGAGCTGTTTTTT.

At least ten counts were recorded for this clonotype. The gene calls are TRBV10-3 and TRBJ2-2; 7 bases fit TRBD2. Germline V gene sequence: CDR1 ENHRY, CDR2 SYGVKD. There are 13 residues in the CDR3. V lost 8 bases and J lost 6; bases outside the gene matches: 6. The CDR3 is CAIPGGRSGELFF. The CDR3 region has the DNA TGTGCCATCCCGGGGGGTCGTTCCGGGGAGCTGTTTTTT.

This clonotype was picked up many times. The gene calls are TRBV5-4 and TRBJ1-1; D is unresolved. The CDR3 is made up of 14 amino acids. Germline V gene data show CDR1 as SGHNT and CDR2 as YYREEE (reference sequence). V dropped 2 bases and J dropped 2 bases, with 10 bases sitting between them. The CDR3 coding sequence is TGTGCCAGCAGCTTATGGGTCACCAACACTGAAGCTTTCTTT. Residues: CASSLWVTNTEAFF.

This clonotype was detected many times. J is TRBJ1-4 and V is TRBV4-1, with 7 bases aligning to TRBD1. This CDR3 comprises 15 residues. Germline V gene data show CDR1 as MGHRA and CDR2 as YSYEKL. V gave up 0 bases and J gave up 8 bases; unmatched junction bases: 6. The CDR3 loop reads CASSQETGDREKLFF. The CDR3 nucleotides read TGCGCCAGCAGCCAAGAAACAGGGGATCGGGAAAAACTGTTTTTT.

The rearrangement uses TRBV4-2 and TRBJ2-3; TRBD2 matches at 8 bases. Germline V gene lookup returns CDR1 LGHNA and CDR2 YNFKEQ. This CDR3 contains 17 residues. The V gene end was trimmed by 0 bases and the J gene end by 0 bases; junction bases not matched to a gene: 5. For the CDR3, the DNA is TGTGCCAGCAGCCAAGATGGGCGGGGGGCGAGCACAGATACGCAGTATTTT. Its translation: CASSQDGRGASTDTQYF.

This clonotype was seen repeatedly, ten times or more. The chain recombines TRBV14 with TRBJ2-7; maybe TRBD1 (6 bases). The V end was cut by 3 bases, the J end by 2 bases, with 14 bases between. Germline CDR1 and CDR2: SGHDN and FVKESK. The CDR3 sequence is 15 residues long. In nucleotides, the CDR3 is TGTGCCAGCAGCCAGGACCGGGACAACGCCTACGAGCAGTACTTC. Amino acids: CASSQDRDNAYEQYF.

The sample holds a few counts of this clonotype. V and J are TRBV11-3 and TRBJ2-2; possibly TRBD1 for D (5 bases). V lost 5 bases and J 0 bases, leaving 10 bases between the germline ends. The CDR3 is 15 amino acids. Per the germline V gene, CDR1 is SGHNT and CDR2 is YENEEA. CDR3 nucleotide sequence: TGTGCCAGCAGCCCTGAAGGGGCGAACACCGGGGAGCTGTTTTTT. It yields the protein CASSPEGANTGELFF.

This clonotype has a count of ten or more. This chain connects TRBV25-1 to TRBJ2-5; D possibly corresponds to TRBD2 (6 bases). CDR1 is MGHDK and CDR2 is SYGVNS in the germline V gene. The V and J ends lost 2 bases and 7 bases respectively, with 14 bases between them. This CDR3 is built from 14 residues. The CDR3 nucleotides read TGTGCCAGCAGTGAACACGGGGGTGAGGGGACCCAGTACTTC. Translated, it gives CASSEHGGEGTQYF. Complete variable domain (other parts from reference TRBV25-1 and TRBJ2-5): EADIYQTPRYLVIGTGKKITLECSQTMGHDKMYWYQQDPGMELHLIHYSYGVNSTEKGDLSSESTVSRIRTEHFPLTLESARPSHTSQYLCASSEHGGEGTQYFGPGTRLLVL.

This clonotype was recorded at least ten times. The rearrangement joins TRBV7-9 to TRBJ1-6; D gene ambiguous. CDR3 length: 13 amino acids. The V gene's germline CDR1 is SEHNR and CDR2 FQNEAQ (reference sequence). Trimming stripped 1 base from V and 9 bases from J, with 7 bases between. CDR3 protein: CASSLGVLSPLHF. DNA for the CDR3: TGTGCCAGCAGCTTAGGGGTACTTTCACCCCTCCACTTT.

This clonotype was counted ten times or more. The chain recombines TRBV7-2 with TRBJ1-4; 7 bases align to TRBD1. CDR1 and CDR2 (germline): SGHTA, FQGNSA. The CDR3 is made up of 15 amino acids. After removal of 1 base from V and 10 bases from J, the junction contained 9 bases not matched to a gene. The CDR3 coding sequence is TGTGCCAGCAGCTTAGGGGATCGGGACAGAGGAAAACTGTTTTTT. Residues: CASSLGDRDRGKLFF.

This clonotype came up a few times. This chain joins TRBV20-1 and TRBJ1-1; D may be TRBD1 (6 bases). Germline V lookup: CDR1 DFQATT, CDR2 SNEGSKA (reference sequence). The length of the CDR3 is 14 residues. Between the trimmed V and J ends, which lost 3 bases and 3 bases, there was a span of 14 bases. CDR3 nucleotides: TGCAGTGCTAGTTACGGGGGCTTCGACACTGAAGCTTTCTTT. This encodes CSASYGGFDTEAFF.

CDR3 protein: CASSGQTLAKNIQYF. The CDR3 DNA is TGTGCCAGCAGTGGGCAGACACTAGCCAAAAACATTCAGTACTTC. The rearrangement joins TRBV2 to TRBJ2-4; D remains ambiguous. V lost 4 bases and J 0 bases, leaving 10 bases between the germline ends. The CDR3 is 15 residues long. Germline lookup yields CDR1 SNHLY and CDR2 FYNNEI.

Regarding this clonotype: With a much larger clone just one base away, this may be a read error. The genes are TRBV29-1 and TRBJ1-1; possibly TRBD1 for D (5 bases). Germline V gene lookup returns CDR1 SQVTM and CDR2 ANQGSEA. The CDR3 contains 14 residues. The CDR3 protein is CRVEVSQGPTEAFF. The CDR3 nucleotides read TGCAGGGTTGAAGTTTCGCAGGGACCCACTGAAGCTTTCTTT.

This clonotype was recorded many times. The chain combines TRBV18 with TRBJ1-4; D possibly corresponds to TRBD1 (5 bases). Trimming took off 5 bases at V and 5 bases at J, with 12 bases between the two ends. CDR3 size: 14 residues. Germline V gene lookup returns CDR1 KGHSH and CDR2 LQKENI. CDR3 sequence: CASSAGQGNEKLFF. The CDR3 DNA reads TGTGCCAGCTCAGCTGGCCAGGGAAATGAAAAACTGTTTTTT.

This clonotype came up many times. The chain recombines TRBV6-5 with TRBJ1-2; perhaps TRBD1 as D (5 bases). The CDR3 runs 13 residues. Looked up from germline, CDR1 is MNHEY and CDR2 is SVGAGI. V was cut by 2 bases and J by 4 bases, with 8 bases left in between. The CDR3 loop is CASSYAGTYGYTF. CDR3 nucleotide sequence: TGTGCCAGCAGTTACGCAGGGACCTATGGCTACACCTTC.

This sequence joins TRBV7-2 and TRBJ2-3; TRBD1 or TRBD2 may be the D gene (6 bases each). The CDR3 covers 14 residues. Between the trimmed V and J ends, which lost 5 bases and 8 bases, there was a span of 17 bases. From germline, CDR1 is SGHTA and CDR2 FQGNSA. The CDR3 DNA reads as TGTGCCAGCAGCAGGGGGGCCTCATCAGTTACGCAGTATTTT. It specifies CASSRGASSVTQYF.

This clonotype has a count of ten or more. The rearrangement joins TRBV4-2 to TRBJ1-3; the match to TRBD1 covers 8 bases. Trimming took 0 bases from V and 3 from J; bases not matched to a gene: 4. The germline gives CDR1 LGHNA, CDR2 YNFKEQ. This CDR3 is 16 amino acids long. CDR3 sequence: CASSQEIGQGGNTIYF. CDR3 nucleotides: TGTGCCAGCAGCCAAGAAATAGGACAGGGTGGAAACACCATATATTTT.

Many counts were recorded for this clonotype. The rearrangement joins TRBV4-2 to TRBJ2-5, with D uncertain. V gave up 1 base and J gave up 1 base, with 10 bases separating them. Germline V gives CDR1 LGHNA, CDR2 YNFKEQ. This CDR3 has 15 amino acids. DNA for the CDR3: TGTGCCAGCAGCCAAGGGCGTGGAACCCAAGAGACCCAGTACTTC. This translates into CASSQGRGTQETQYF.

This clonotype was detected many times. The chain couples TRBV7-9 to TRBJ1-4, with D unclear. Germline V gene lookup returns CDR1 SEHNR and CDR2 FQNEAQ (reference sequence). The CDR3 totals 13 residues. The V end was cut by 4 bases, the J end by 7 bases, with 10 bases between. CDR3 nucleotides: TGTGCCAGCAGCTCCGTTGGAACTGAAAAACTGTTTTTT. Protein sequence: CASSSVGTEKLFF.

This clonotype has only a few counts. The chain combines TRBV29-1 with TRBJ2-4; 10 nucleotides line up with TRBD1. J was trimmed by 8 bases and V by 4 bases; bases with no gene match: 8. Germline CDR1 reads SQVTM; CDR2 reads ANQGSEA. This CDR3 region has 14 residues. CDR3 bases: TGCAGCGTTGTTTCCGGGACAGGGGAAGACATTCAGTACTTC. It yields the protein CSVVSGTGEDIQYF.

This clonotype has at least ten counts. The chain joins TRBV29-1 to TRBJ2-7; tentative D call: TRBD2 (6 bases). V was trimmed by 4 bases and J by 0 bases, leaving 10 bases between them. This CDR3 has 13 amino acids. The germline V gene has CDR1 SQVTM and CDR2 ANQGSEA. In DNA, the CDR3 is TGCAGCGTTGTGCGGGGCGACTCCTACGAGCAGTACTTC. Its protein product is CSVVRGDSYEQYF.

This clonotype was counted only a few times. This sequence joins TRBV7-8 and TRBJ2-1, with 10 positions matching TRBD2. V trimming: 6 bases; J trimming: 2 bases; junction bases outside the gene matches: 4. The CDR3 has 15 amino acids. The germline V gene encodes CDR1 SGHVS and CDR2 FQNEAQ. CDR3 coding DNA: TGTGCCAGCAGTTCGCTAGCGGGAGCCTACAATGAGCAGTTCTTC. Translation: CASSSLAGAYNEQFF. Drawing the rest from reference TRBV7-8 and TRBJ2-1, the complete variable domain is GAGVSQSPRYKVAKRGQDVALRCDPISGHVSLFWYQQALGQGPEFLTYFQNEAQLDKSGLPSDRFFAERPEGSVSTLKIQRTQQEDSAVYLCASSSLAGAYNEQFFGPGTRLTVL.

The chain recombines TRBV2 with TRBJ2-7, with no clear D. V was trimmed by 3 bases and J by 1 base, leaving 16 bases between them. The V gene's germline CDR1 is SNHLY and CDR2 FYNNEI. This CDR3 is 16 amino acids long. CDR3 bases: TGTGCCAGCAGTGAGGGGATATTTACCGGGTCCTACGAGCAGTACTTC. Protein: CASSEGIFTGSYEQYF.